Here is one TCR beta chain with its context. The antigen is undetermined. Naive CD8+ T cells showed CD45RO-CCR7+CD27+CD95-. These data belong to a study of CXCR3-negative and CXCR3-positive naive CD8 T cells. The CDR3 is made up of 16 amino acids. Germline CDR1 reads SGHVS; CDR2 reads FQNEAQ. In preparing the TRB cDNA libraries, 5' RACE with UMI labels was used. TCRdb re-called the 5' RACE reads and catalogs CDR3 proteins one per entry, DNA excluded. The table counts 130,000 or so distinct CDR3 sequences; approximately 0.29% lies in the top ten. Whole-study findings and limits: Similar TRBV-TRBJ gene usage was seen in naive CXCR3-negative and CXCR3-positive cells, but not in memory cells. Memory CD8+ cells showed much lower diversity, while both naive subsets were comparably high. TCR strength was inferred from TRB CDR3 properties, while surface CD5 was comparable between naive subsets.

V gene TRBV7-8 combines with J gene TRBJ1-5. Sequencing was performed on naive CXCR3- CD8+ T cells from blood. Subset here: CD45RO-CCR7+CD27+CD95- naive CD8+ T cells lacking CXCR3 (TNR3-). The receptor's source is a human donor in good health. Some clones in this sample may be carry-over from other donors' samples. The CDR3 spells CASSRGGEWEDQPQHF.